This T cell receptor beta chain is from a study of blood T cell repertoires in COVID-19. Overall study: Collection of acute and convalescent COVID-19 samples took place in the United States, Italy and Spain. T cells, B-cell-depleted T cells, or PBMCs provided the cDNA or gDNA that served as material.

V lost 4 bases to trimming and J lost 0 bases; unmatched junction nucleotides: 9. This CDR3 comprises 18 residues. The germline CDR1 and CDR2 sequences are SQVTM and ANQGSEA. Authors' methods: Reference gene primer amplification yielded estimated nucleated cell counts. Using immunoSEQ multiplex PCR, the repertoire was profiled, and TCRdb retains in-frame clones only, with some absent. From that table come the V and J calls and clone size; the DNA was used to work out D and trimming. Here the sample spans around 270,000 clones, approximately 80% being singletons. Input material: peripheral blood. The TCR originated in a man aged 55 to 70 with acute or convalescent COVID-19. This chain connects TRBV29-1 to TRBJ2-2, with 12 bases identical to TRBD2. The CDR3 region has the DNA TGCAGCGTTGGTGGGGGACTAGCGGGCATCGCGAACACCGGGGAGCTGTTTTTT. Protein: CSVGGGLAGIANTGELFF.